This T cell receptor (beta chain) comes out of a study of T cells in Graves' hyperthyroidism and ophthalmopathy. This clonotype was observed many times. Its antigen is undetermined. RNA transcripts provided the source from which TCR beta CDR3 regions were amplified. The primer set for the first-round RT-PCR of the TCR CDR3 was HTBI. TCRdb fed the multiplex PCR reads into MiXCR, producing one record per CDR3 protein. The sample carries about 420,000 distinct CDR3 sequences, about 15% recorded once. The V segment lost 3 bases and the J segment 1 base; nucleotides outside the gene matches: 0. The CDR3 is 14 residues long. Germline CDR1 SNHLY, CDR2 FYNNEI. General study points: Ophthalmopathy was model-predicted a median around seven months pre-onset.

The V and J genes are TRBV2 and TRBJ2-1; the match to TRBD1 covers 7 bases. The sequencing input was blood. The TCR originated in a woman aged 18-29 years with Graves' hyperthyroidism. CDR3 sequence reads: CASSEGQSYNEQFF. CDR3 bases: TGTGCCAGCAGTGAGGGACAGTCCTACAATGAGCAGTTCTTC.